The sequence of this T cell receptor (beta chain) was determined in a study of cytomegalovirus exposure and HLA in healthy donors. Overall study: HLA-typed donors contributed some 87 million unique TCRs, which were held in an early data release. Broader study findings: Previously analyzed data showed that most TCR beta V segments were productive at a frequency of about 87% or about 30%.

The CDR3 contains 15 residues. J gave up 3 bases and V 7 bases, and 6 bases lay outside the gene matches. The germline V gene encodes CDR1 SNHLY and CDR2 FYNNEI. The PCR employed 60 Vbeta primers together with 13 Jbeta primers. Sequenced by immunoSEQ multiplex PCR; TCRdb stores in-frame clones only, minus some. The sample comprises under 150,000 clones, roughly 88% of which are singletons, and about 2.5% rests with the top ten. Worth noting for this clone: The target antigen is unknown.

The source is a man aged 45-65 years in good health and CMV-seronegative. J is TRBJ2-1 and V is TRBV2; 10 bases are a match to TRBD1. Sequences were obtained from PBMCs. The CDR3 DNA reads TGTGCCAGCACTCCCGACAGGGGGCACTACAATGAGCAGTTCTTC. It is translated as CASTPDRGHYNEQFF.